The present T cell receptor (beta chain) was sequenced within a study of human T cells and chemical hapten exposure. In the study overall: Doses of diphenylcyclopropenone went to the patients' scalps weekly throughout the roughly 23-week study.

As to time point: patch test 1, 2 weeks after DPC sensitization. Treatment given: therapeutic diphenylcyclopropenone sensitization with weekly scalp DPC. The CDR3 is made up of 14 amino acids. The germline CDR1 and CDR2 sequences are SGHDT and YYEEEE. The V and J ends lost 7 bases and 11 bases, in that order; junction bases with no gene match: 16. Broader study findings: Every donor had alopecia, and their immune response may therefore differ from healthy people's.

Turning to this clonotype: Its target is unknown.

One entry per CDR3 protein results from TCRdb running MiXCR on the RACE reads. This repertoire shows more than 65,000 distinct CDR3 sequences, 10% found once; its top ten account for approximately 1.4%. The specimen was whole blood, collected in connection with sensitization to the hapten diphenylcyclopropenone (DPC). The source is a woman between 45 and 65 years old with alopecia areata. Some clones in this sample may be carry-over from other donors' samples. The chain combines TRBV5-6 with TRBJ1-1, with TRBD1 matching 8 bases. This chain's CDR3 is CASGRTGPSLNAFF. The CDR3 bases are TGTGCCAGCGGAAGGACAGGGCCTAGCCTGAATGCTTTCTTT.